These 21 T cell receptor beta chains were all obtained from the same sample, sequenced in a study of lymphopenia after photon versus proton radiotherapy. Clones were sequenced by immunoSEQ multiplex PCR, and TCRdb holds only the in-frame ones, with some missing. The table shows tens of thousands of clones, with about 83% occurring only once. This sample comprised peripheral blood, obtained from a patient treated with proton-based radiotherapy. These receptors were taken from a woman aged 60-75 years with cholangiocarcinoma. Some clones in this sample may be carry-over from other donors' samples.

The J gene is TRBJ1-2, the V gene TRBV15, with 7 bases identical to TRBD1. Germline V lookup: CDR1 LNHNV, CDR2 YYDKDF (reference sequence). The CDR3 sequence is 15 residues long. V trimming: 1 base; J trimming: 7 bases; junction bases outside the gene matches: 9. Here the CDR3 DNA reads TGTGCCACCAGCAGAGGGGAGGGGGCCAGTGCTGGCTACACCTTC. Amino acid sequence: CATSRGEGASAGYTF.

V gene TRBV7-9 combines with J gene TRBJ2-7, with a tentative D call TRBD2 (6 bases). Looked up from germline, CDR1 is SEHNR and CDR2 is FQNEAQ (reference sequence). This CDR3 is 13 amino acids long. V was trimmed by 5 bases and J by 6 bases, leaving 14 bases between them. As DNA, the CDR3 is TGTGCCAGCAGCCCGGCGGGGTTTAGCGAGCAGTACTTC. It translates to CASSPAGFSEQYF.

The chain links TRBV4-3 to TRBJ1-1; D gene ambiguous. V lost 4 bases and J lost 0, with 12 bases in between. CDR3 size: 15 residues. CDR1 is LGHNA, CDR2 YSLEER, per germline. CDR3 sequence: CASSPKQVMNTEAFF. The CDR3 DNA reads TGCGCCAGCAGCCCGAAGCAGGTTATGAACACTGAAGCTTTCTTT.

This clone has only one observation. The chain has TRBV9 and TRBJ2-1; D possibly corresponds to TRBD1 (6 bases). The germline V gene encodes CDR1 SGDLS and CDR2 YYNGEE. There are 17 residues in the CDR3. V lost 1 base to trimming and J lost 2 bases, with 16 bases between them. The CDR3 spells CASSVNEVDSAYNEQFF. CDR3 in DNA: TGTGCCAGCAGCGTAAATGAAGTGGACAGCGCCTACAATGAGCAGTTCTTC. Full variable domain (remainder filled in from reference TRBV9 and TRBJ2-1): DSGVTQTPKHLITATGQRVTLRCSPRSGDLSVYWYQQSLDQGLQFLIQYYNGEERAKGNILERFSAQQFPDLHSELNLSSLELGDSALYFCASSVNEVDSAYNEQFFGPGTRLTVL.

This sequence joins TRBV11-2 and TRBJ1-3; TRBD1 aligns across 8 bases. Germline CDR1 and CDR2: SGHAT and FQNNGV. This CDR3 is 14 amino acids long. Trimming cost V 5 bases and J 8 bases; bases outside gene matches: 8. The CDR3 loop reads CASSTRTGLDTIYF. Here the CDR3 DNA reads TGTGCCAGCAGCACCCGGACAGGGTTGGACACCATATATTTT.

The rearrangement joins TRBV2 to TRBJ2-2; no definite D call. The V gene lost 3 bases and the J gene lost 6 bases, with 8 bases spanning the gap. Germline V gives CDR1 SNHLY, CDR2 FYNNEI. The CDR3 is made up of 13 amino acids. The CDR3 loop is CASSEVSSGELFF. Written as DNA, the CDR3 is TGTGCCAGCAGTGAGGTTTCGTCCGGGGAGCTGTTTTTT.

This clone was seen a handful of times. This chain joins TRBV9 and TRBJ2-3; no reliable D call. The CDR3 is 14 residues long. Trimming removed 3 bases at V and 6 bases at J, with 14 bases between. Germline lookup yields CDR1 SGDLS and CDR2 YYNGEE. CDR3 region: CASSEDRLRDTQYF. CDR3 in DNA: TGTGCCAGCAGCGAGGACCGTCTAAGGGATACGCAGTATTTT.

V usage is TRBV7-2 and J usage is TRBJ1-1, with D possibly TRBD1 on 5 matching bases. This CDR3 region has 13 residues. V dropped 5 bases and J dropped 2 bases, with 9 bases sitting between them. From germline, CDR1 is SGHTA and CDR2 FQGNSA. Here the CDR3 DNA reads TGTGCCAGCAGCACGACAGCCAACACTGAAGCTTTCTTT. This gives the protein CASSTTANTEAFF.

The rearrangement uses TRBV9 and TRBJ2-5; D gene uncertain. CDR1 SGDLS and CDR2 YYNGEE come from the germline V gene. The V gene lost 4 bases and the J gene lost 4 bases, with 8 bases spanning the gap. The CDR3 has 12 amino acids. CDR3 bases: TGTGCCAGCAGCTTACGTGGAGAGACCCAGTACTTC. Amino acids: CASSLRGETQYF.

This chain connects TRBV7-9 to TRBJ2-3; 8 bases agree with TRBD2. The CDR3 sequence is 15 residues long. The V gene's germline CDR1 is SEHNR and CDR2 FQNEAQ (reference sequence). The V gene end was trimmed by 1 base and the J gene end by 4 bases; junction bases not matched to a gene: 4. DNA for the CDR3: TGTGCCAGCAGCTTAGTGGCGGGGGGAGCAGATACGCAGTATTTT. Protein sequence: CASSLVAGGADTQYF.

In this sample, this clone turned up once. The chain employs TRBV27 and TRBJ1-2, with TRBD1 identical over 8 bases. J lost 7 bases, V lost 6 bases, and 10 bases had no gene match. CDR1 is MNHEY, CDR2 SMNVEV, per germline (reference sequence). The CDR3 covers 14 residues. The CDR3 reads CASRMIDRGRGYTF. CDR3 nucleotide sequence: TGTGCCAGCAGGATGATCGACAGGGGACGTGGCTACACCTTC.

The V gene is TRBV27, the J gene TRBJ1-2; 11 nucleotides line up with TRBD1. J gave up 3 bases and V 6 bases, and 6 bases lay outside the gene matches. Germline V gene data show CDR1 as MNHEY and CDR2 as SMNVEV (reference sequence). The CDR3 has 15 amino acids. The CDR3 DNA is TGTGCCAGCAGAAGACCGGGACAGGGGGACTATGGCTACACCTTC. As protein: CASRRPGQGDYGYTF.

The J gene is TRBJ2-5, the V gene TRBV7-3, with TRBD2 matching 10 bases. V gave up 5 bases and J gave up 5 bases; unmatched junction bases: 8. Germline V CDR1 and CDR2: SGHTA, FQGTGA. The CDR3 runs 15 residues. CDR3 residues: CASSRTSGLGETQYF. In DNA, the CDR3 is TGTGCCAGCAGCCGGACTAGCGGACTTGGGGAGACCCAGTACTTC.

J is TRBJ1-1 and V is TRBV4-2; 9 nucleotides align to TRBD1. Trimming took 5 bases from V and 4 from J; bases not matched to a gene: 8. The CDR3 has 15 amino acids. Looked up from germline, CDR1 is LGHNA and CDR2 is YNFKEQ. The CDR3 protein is CASSAGQGLVTEAFF. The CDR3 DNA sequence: TGTGCCAGCAGCGCTGGACAGGGGCTGGTCACTGAAGCTTTCTTT.

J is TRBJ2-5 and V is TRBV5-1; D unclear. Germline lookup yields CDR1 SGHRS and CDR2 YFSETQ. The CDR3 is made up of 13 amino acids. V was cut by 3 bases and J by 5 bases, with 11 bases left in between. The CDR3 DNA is TGCGCCAGCAGCTCCGTTAGTGAGGAGACCCAGTACTTC. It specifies CASSSVSEETQYF. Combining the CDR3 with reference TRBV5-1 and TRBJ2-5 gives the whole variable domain KAGVTQTPRYLIKTRGQQVTLSCSPISGHRSVSWYQQTPGQGLQFLFEYFSETQRNKGNFPGRFSGRQFSNSRSEMNVSTLELGDSALYLCASSSVSEETQYFGPGTRLLVL.

For the CDR3, the DNA is TGTGCCAGCAGCCCACGGGGCAATCAGCCCCAGCATTTT. The encoded protein is CASSPRGNQPQHF. V is TRBV7-2 and J is TRBJ1-5; D is ambiguous. The V gene lost 5 bases and the J gene lost 2 bases, with 7 bases spanning the gap. The CDR3 loop spans 13 amino acids. Germline lookup yields CDR1 SGHTA and CDR2 FQGNSA.

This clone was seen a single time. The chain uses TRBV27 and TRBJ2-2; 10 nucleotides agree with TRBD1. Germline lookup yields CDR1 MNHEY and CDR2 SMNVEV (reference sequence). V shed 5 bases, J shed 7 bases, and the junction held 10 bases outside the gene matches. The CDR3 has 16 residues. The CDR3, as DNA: TGTGCCAGCAGTATCGAAGGACAGGGGGATATCGGGGAGCTGTTTTTT. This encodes CASSIEGQGDIGELFF.

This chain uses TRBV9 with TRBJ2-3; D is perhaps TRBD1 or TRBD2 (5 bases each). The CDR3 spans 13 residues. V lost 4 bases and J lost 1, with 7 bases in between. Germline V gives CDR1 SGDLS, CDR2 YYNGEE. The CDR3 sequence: CASSRGRTDTQYF. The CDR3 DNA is TGTGCCAGCAGCCGGGGCCGCACAGATACGCAGTATTTT.

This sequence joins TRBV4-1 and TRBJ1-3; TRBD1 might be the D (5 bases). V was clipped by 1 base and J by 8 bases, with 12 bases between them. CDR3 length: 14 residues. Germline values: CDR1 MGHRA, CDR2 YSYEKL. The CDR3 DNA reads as TGCGCCAGCAGCCAAGGCAGGGTGGACGACACCATATATTTT. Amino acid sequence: CASSQGRVDDTIYF.

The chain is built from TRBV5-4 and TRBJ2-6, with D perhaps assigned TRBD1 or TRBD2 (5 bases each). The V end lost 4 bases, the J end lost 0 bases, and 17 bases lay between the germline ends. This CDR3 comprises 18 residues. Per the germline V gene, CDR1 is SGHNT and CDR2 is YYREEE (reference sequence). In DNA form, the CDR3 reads TGTGCCAGCAGCCCCGGGACCTCCCTTCACTCTGGGGCCAACGTCCTGACTTTC. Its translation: CASSPGTSLHSGANVLTF.

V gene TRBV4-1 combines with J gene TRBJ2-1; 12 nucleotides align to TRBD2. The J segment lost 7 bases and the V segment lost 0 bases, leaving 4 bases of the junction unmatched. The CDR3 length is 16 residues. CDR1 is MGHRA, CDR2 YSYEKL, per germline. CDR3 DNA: TGCGCCAGCAGCCAAGATCAACTAGCGGGAGGTAATGAGCAGTTCTTC. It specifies CASSQDQLAGGNEQFF.